The clone carrying this T cell receptor (beta chain) was observed a few times. This entry is derived from a study of blood T cell repertoires in COVID-19. Authors' processing steps: Cell counts per sample came from amplifying reference gene primers. Clones were sequenced by immunoSEQ multiplex PCR, and TCRdb holds only the in-frame ones, with some missing. The V and J calls and the clone size are those of that table, but D and trimming were determined from the DNA. The data show roughly 250,000 clones, with approximately 86% seen just once and nearly 5% held by the top ten. V lost 4 bases, J lost 1 base, and 7 bases stayed unmatched. CDR3 length: 15 amino acids. Germline V gives CDR1 SGHNT, CDR2 YYREEE (reference sequence).

The clonotype comes from a woman older than 75 with active or convalescent COVID-19. The sample was peripheral blood. This chain connects TRBV5-4 to TRBJ1-1, with TRBD1 matching over 7 bases. CDR3 loop: CASSAAQGGNTEAFF. The CDR3 bases are TGTGCCAGCAGCGCGGCGCAGGGGGGGAACACTGAAGCTTTCTTT.